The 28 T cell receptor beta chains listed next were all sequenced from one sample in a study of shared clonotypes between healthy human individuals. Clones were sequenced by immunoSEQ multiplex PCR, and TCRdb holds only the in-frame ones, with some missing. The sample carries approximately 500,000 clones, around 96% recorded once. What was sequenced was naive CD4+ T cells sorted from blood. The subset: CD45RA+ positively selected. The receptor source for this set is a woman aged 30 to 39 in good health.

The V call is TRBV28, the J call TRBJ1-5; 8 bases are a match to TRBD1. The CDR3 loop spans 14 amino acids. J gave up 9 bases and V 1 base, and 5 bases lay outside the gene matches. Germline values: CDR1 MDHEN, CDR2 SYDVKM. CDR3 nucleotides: TGTGCCAGCAGTTTATCAGGGGGCGGTGGGCCCCAGCATTTT. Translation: CASSLSGGGGPQHF.

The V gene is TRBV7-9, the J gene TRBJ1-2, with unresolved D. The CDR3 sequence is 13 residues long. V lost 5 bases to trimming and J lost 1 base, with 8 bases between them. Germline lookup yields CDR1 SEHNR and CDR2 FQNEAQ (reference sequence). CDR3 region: CASSPDGNYGYTF. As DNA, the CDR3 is TGTGCCAGCAGCCCTGACGGTAACTATGGCTACACCTTC.

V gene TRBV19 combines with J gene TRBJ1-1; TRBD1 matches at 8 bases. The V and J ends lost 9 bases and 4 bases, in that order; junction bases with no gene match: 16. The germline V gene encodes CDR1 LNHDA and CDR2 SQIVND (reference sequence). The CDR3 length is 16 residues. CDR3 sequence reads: CASNGAGGAFSTEAFF. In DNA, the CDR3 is TGTGCCAGCAATGGGGCAGGGGGCGCTTTCTCCACTGAAGCTTTCTTT.

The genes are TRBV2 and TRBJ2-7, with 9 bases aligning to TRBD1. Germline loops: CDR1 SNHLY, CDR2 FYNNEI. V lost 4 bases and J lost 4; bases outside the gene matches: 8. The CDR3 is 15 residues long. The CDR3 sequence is CASSVSGQGTYEQYF. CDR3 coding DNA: TGTGCCAGCAGTGTTAGTGGACAGGGGACGTACGAGCAGTACTTC.

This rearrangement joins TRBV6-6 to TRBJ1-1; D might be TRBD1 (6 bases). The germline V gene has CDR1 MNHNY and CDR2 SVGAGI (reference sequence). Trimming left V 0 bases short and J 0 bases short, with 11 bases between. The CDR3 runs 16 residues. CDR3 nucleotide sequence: TGTGCCAGCAGTTACTCAAGGGGGGGTGTGAACACTGAAGCTTTCTTT. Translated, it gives CASSYSRGGVNTEAFF.

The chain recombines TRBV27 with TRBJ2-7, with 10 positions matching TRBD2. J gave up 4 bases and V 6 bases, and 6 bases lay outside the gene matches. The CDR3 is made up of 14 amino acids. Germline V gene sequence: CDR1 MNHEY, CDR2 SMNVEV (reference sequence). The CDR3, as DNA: TGTGCCAGCAGATGGACTAGCGGAAAATACGAGCAGTACTTC. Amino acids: CASRWTSGKYEQYF.

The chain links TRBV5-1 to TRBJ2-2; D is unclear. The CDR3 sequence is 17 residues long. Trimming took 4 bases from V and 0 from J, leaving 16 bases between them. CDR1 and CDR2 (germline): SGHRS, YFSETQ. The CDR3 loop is CASSPLYHLSNTGELFF. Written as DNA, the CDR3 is TGCGCCAGCAGCCCTCTCTACCACCTATCGAACACCGGGGAGCTGTTTTTT.

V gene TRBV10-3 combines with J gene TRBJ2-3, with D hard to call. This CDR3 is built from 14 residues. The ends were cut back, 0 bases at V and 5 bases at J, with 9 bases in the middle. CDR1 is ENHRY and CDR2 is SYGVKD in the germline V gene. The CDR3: CAISESVAGDTQYF. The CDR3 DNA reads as TGTGCCATCAGTGAGTCTGTCGCTGGAGATACGCAGTATTTT.

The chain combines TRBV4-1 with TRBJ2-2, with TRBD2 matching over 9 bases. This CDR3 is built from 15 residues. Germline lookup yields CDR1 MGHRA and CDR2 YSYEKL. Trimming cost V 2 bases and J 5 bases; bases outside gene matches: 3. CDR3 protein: CASSQRTSVTGELFF. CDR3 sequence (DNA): TGCGCCAGCAGCCAAAGGACTAGCGTTACCGGGGAGCTGTTTTTT.

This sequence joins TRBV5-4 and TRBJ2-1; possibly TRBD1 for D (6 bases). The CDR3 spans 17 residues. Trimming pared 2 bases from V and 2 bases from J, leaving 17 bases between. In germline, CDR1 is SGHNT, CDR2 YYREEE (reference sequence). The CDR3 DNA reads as TGTGCCAGCAGCTTTGTTAGGGCGGCAGGGGCCTACAATGAGCAGTTCTTC. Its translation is CASSFVRAAGAYNEQFF.

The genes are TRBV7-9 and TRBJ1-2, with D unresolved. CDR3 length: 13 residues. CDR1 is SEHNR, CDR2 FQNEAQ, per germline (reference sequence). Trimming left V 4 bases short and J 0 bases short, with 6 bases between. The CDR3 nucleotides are TGTGCCAGCAGCTCGGCCGCTAACTATGGCTACACCTTC. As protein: CASSSAANYGYTF.

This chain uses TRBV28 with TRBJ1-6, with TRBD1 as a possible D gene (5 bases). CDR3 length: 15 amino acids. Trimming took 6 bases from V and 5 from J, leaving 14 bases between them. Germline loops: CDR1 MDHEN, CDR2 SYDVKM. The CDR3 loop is CASSWGRWNNSPLHF. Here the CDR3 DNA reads TGTGCCAGCAGCTGGGGGAGATGGAATAATTCACCCCTCCACTTT.

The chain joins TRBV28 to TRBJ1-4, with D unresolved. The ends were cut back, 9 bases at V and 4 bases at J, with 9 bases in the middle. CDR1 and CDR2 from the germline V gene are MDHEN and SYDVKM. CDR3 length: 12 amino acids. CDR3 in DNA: TGTGCCAGTTACAGCCTTAATGAAAAACTGTTTTTT. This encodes CASYSLNEKLFF.

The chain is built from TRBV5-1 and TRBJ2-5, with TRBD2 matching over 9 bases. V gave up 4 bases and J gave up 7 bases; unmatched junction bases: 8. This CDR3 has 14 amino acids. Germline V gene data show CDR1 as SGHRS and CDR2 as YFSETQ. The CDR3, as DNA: TGCGCCAGCAGCCCCCAGGCTAGCGGGATGACCCAGTACTTC. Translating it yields CASSPQASGMTQYF.

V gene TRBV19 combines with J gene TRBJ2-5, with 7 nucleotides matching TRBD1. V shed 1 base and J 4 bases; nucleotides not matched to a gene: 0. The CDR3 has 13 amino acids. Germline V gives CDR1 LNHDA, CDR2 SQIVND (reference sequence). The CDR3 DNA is TGTGCCAGTAGTATAGGGGACAGAGAGACCCAGTACTTC. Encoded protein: CASSIGDRETQYF.

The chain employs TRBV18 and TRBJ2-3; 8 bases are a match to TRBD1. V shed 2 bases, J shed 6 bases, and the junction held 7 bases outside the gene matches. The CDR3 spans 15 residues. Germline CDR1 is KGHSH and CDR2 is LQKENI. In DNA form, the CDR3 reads TGTGCCAGCTCACCATTAGGACAGGGCTCCGATACGCAGTATTTT. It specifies CASSPLGQGSDTQYF.

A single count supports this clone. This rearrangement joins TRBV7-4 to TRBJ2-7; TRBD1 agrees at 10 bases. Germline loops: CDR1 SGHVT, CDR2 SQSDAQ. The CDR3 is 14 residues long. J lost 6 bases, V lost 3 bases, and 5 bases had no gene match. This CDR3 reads CASSLRDRGIEQYF. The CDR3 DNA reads TGTGCCAGCAGCTTGCGGGACAGGGGTATCGAGCAGTACTTC. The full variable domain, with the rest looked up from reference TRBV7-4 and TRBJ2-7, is GAGVSQSPRYKVAKRGRDVALRCDSISGHVTLYWYRQTLGQGSEVLTYSQSDAQRDKSGRPSGRFSAERPERSVSTLKIQRTEQGDSAVYLCASSLRDRGIEQYFGPGTRLTVT.

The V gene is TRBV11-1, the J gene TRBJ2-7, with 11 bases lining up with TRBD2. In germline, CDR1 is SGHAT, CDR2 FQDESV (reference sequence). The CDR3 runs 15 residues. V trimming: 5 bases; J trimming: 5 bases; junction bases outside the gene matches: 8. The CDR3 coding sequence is TGTGCCAGCAGCCCCCGACTAGCGGGAAGCCACGAGCAGTACTTC. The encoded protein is CASSPRLAGSHEQYF.

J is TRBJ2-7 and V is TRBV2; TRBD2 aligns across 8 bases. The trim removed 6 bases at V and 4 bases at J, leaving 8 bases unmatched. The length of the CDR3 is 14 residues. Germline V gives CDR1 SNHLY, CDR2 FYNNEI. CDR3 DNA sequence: TGTGCCAGCAGACAAGCGGGAGTGACGTACGAGCAGTACTTC. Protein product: CASRQAGVTYEQYF.

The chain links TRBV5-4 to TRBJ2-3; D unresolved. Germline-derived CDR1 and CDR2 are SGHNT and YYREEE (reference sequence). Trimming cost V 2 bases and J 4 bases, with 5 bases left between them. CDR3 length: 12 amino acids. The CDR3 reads CASSLEPDTQYF. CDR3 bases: TGTGCCAGCAGCTTAGAACCAGATACGCAGTATTTT. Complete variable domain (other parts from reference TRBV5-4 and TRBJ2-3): ETGVTQSPTHLIKTRGQQVTLRCSSQSGHNTVSWYQQALGQGPQFIFQYYREEENGRGNFPPRFSGLQFPNYSSELNVNALELDDSALYLCASSLEPDTQYFGPGTRLTVL.

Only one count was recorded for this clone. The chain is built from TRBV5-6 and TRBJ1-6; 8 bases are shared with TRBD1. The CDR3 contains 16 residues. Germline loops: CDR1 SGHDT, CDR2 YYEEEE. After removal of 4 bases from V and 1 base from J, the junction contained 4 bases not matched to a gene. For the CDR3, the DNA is TGTGCCAGCAGCCCTACAGGGGGGTCCTATAATTCACCCCTCCACTTT. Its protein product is CASSPTGGSYNSPLHF.

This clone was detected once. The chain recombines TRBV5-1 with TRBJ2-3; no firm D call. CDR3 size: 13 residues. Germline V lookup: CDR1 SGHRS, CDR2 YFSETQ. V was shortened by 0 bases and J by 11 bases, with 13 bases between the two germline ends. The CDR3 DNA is TGCGCCAGCAGCTTGGAACCCGGAAGGGAGCAGTATTTT. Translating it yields CASSLEPGREQYF.

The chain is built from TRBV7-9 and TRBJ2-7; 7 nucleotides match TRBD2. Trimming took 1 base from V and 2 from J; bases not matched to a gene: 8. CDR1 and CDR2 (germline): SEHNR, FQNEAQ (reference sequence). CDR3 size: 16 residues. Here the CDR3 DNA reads TGTGCCAGCAGCTTAGGTTTCCTAGCGGACGCCTACGAGCAGTACTTC. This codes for CASSLGFLADAYEQYF.

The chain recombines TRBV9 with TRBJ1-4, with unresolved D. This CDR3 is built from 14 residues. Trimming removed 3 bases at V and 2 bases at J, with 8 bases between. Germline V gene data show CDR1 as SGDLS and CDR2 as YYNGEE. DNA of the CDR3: TGTGCCAGCAGCGCTACCACGACTAATGAAAAACTGTTTTTT. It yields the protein CASSATTTNEKLFF.

The CDR3 DNA follows: TGTGCCAGCAAACTTGACATGACGAACACTGAAGCTTTCTTT. This encodes CASKLDMTNTEAFF. The chain links TRBV2 to TRBJ1-1; unclear D gene. Trimming left V 7 bases short and J 1 base short, with 13 bases between. This CDR3 spans 14 amino acids. Germline V gene lookup returns CDR1 SNHLY and CDR2 FYNNEI.

The CDR3 nucleotides are TGCGCCAGCACCCCGGGACTAGCGGGAGACAGCTCCTACAATGAGCAGTTCTTC. This sequence encodes CASTPGLAGDSSYNEQFF. This chain connects TRBV5-1 to TRBJ2-1; 14 bases match TRBD2. The CDR3 is 18 amino acids. Trimming removed 6 bases from V and 0 bases from J; junction bases left unmatched: 8. CDR1 and CDR2 (germline): SGHRS, YFSETQ.

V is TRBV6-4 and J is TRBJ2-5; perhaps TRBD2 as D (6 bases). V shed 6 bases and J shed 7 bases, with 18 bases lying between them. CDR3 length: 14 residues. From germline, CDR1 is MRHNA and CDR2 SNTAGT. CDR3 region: CASSQTSGLGTQYF. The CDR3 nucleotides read TGTGCCAGCAGCCAGACCAGCGGGCTTGGGACCCAGTACTTC.

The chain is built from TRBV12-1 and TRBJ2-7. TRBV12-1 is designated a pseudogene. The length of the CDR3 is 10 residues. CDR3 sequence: CAWFSYEQYF. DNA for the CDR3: TGTGCGTGGTTCTCCTACGAGCAGTACTTC.